This entry concerns a single T cell receptor beta chain. Its antigen remains undetermined. It has no much larger one-base neighbor in the sample; base qualities were not kept. From cysteine to phenylalanine, the CDR3 is 18 amino acids long. The kept DNA is CDR3 alone, 54 bases in frame from the first base. From the germline V gene, CDR1 is SGHAT and CDR2 is FQNNGV. Between the V and J ends, shortened by 1 base and 6 bases respectively, the junction contains 23 bases. The data stem from a study of blood T cell repertoires in COVID-19 (TCRdb year 2020). About the study as a whole: Samples from collaborators originated in the United States, Italy and Spain and spanned both the acute and convalescent phases of COVID-19. The samples were drawn from two sources: the first 160 participants of the ongoing ImmuneRACE study, and about 1,300 subjects contributed by 6 global collaborators. The material from the prospective study consisted of cDNA or gDNA derived from T cells, B-cell-depleted T cells, or PBMCs. Subjects who had been exposed to COVID-19, were actively infected with it, or had recovered from it provided the deeply sampled blood TCRbeta repertoires that made up the dataset. Where available, HLA class I and class II types were taken from metadata supplied by the sample provider and were not determined by assay-based typing. The sample metadata nearly always contained a de-identified subject ID, COVID-19 status, age in years and sex. The repertoires were released in a freely available public database intended as a resource for research on the immune response to SARS-CoV-2.

The collaborating institutions used their own protocols to collect whole blood in K2EDTA tubes. For TCRbeta analysis, collaborators shipped samples as frozen whole blood, isolated PBMCs, or DNA extracted from either of those sample types. TCRbeta CDR3 regions were amplified from genomic DNA by means of the immunoSEQ Assay, a bias-controlled multiplex PCR. Per the authors' processing: The number of nucleated cells in each sample was estimated from the amplification of reference gene primers within the assay. Sequence reads were collapsed and filtered to measure the absolute abundance of every unique TCRbeta CDR3 rearrangement. For each sample, productive Simpson clonality was calculated by taking the square root of Simpson's diversity index across productive rearrangements. This is the immuneACCESS table as TCRdb keeps it, with only in-frame sequences that have V and J called. A part of the clones is gone; compared with another copy, unresolved V genes explain less than half, and the rest is unexplained. V, J and clone size derive from that table, while D and trimming were established from the DNA sequence. For this sample there are 150,000 to 200,000 clones; roughly four fifths appear just once. Roughly a fifth of the sample rests with the top ten.

Study-wide findings and limitations: How much clinical and demographic metadata was included differed by source and by participant, and the metadata was provided uncurated.

The origin of this receptor is a woman aged 80 or over with acute or convalescent COVID-19. Sequencing was performed on peripheral blood. Rearrangement joined TRBV11-2 to TRBJ2-3, and TRBD2 may be the D gene, going by 6 matching bases. At the DNA level, the sequence is TGTGCCAGCAGCTTAGGGCCGGGGGTCCCTATGGGGCCGGATACGCAGTATTTT. It encodes CASSLGPGVPMGPDTQYF.